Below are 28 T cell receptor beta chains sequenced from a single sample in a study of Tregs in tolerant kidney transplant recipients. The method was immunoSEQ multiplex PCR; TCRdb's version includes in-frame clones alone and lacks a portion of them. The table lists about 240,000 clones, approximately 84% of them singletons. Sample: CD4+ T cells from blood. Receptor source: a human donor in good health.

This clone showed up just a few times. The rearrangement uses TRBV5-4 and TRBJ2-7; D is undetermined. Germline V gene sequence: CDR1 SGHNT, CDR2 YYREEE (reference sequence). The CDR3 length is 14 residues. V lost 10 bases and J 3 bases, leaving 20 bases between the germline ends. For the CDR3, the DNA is TGTGCCGGCACCTCGGCCGGGCAAGACTACGAGCAGTACTTC. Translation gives CAGTSAGQDYEQYF.

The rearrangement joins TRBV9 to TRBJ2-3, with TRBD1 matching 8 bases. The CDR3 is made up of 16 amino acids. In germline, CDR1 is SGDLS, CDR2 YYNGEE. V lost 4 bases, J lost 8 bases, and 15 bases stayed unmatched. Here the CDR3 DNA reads TGTGCCAGCAGCACAAGACAGGGGCCCAGCGCGGGTACGCAGTATTTT. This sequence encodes CASSTRQGPSAGTQYF.

The CDR3 is CASSLVAGGYNEQFF. CDR3 nucleotide sequence: TGTGCCAGCAGTTTAGTGGCGGGGGGGTACAATGAGCAGTTCTTC. V and J are TRBV27 and TRBJ2-1, with 9 positions matching TRBD2. This CDR3 has 15 residues. From germline, CDR1 is MNHEY and CDR2 SMNVEV (reference sequence). Trimming removed 2 bases from V and 4 bases from J; junction bases left unmatched: 3.

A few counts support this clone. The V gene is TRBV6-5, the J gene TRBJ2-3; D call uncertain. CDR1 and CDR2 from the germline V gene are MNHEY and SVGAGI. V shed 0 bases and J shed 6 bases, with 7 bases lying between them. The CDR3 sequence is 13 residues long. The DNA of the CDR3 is TGTGCCAGCAGTTACTCGATGAAGGATACGCAGTATTTT. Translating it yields CASSYSMKDTQYF.

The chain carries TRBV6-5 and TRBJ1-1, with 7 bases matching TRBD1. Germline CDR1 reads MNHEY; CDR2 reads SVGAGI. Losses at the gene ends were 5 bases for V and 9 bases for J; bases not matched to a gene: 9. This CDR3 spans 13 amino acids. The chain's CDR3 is CASSKPGQHKAFF. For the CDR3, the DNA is TGTGCCAGCAGTAAACCGGGACAGCATAAAGCTTTCTTT.

CDR3 nucleotide sequence: TGTGCCATCGGCCAAGGGGCGCGGGATCAGCCCCAGCATTTT. Its protein is CAIGQGARDQPQHF. The V and J genes are TRBV10-3 and TRBJ1-5; D is perhaps TRBD1 (5 bases). This CDR3 is 14 amino acids long. The V end lost 8 bases, the J end lost 5 bases, and 16 bases lay between the germline ends. The germline V gene encodes CDR1 ENHRY and CDR2 SYGVKD.

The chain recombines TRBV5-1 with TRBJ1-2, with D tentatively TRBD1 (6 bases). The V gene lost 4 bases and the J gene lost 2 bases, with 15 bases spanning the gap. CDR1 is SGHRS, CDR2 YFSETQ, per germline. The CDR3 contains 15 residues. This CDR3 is CASSRPGAANYGYTF. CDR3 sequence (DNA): TGCGCCAGCAGCCGACCGGGGGCAGCCAACTATGGCTACACCTTC. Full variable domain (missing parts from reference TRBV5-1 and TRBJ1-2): KAGVTQTPRYLIKTRGQQVTLSCSPISGHRSVSWYQQTPGQGLQFLFEYFSETQRNKGNFPGRFSGRQFSNSRSEMNVSTLELGDSALYLCASSRPGAANYGYTFGSGTRLTVV.

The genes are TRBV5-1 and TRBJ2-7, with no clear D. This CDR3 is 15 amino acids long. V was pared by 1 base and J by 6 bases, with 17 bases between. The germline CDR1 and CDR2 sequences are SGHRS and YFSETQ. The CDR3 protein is CASSLSGDPGSEQYF. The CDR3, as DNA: TGCGCCAGCAGCTTGTCGGGCGATCCCGGCTCCGAGCAGTACTTC.

CDR3 region: CASLASATDTQYF. Here the CDR3 DNA reads TGCGCCAGCTTAGCTAGCGCAACAGATACGCAGTATTTT. The chain employs TRBV10-1 and TRBJ2-3, with D maybe TRBD2 (6 bases). The V gene lost 8 bases and the J gene lost 3 bases, with 12 bases spanning the gap. The CDR3 covers 13 residues. CDR1 and CDR2 (germline): WNHNN, SYGVQD (reference sequence).

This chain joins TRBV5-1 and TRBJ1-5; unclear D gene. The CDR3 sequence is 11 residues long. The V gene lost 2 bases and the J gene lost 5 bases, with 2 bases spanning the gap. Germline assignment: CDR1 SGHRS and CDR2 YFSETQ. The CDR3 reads CASSLDQPQHF. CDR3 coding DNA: TGCGCCAGCAGCTTAGATCAGCCCCAGCATTTT.

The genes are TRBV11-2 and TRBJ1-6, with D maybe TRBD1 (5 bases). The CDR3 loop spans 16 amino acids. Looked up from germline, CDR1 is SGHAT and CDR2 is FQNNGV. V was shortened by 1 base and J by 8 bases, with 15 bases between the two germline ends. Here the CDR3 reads CASSLGPGGFDSPLHF. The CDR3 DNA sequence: TGTGCCAGCAGCTTAGGGCCCGGGGGTTTCGATTCACCCCTCCACTTT.

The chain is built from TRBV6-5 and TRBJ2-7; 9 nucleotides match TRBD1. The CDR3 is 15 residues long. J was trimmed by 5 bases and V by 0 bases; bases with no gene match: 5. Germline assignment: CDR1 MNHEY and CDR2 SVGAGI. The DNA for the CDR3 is TGTGCCAGCAGTTACTCGGTGGACAGGGGAAACGAGCAGTACTTC. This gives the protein CASSYSVDRGNEQYF.

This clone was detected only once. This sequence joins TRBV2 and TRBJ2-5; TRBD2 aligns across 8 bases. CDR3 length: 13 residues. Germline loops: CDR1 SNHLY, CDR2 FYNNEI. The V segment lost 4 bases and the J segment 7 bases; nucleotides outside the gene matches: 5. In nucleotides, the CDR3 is TGTGCCAGCAGTGTAGCGGGGTCCGGGACCCAGTACTTC. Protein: CASSVAGSGTQYF.

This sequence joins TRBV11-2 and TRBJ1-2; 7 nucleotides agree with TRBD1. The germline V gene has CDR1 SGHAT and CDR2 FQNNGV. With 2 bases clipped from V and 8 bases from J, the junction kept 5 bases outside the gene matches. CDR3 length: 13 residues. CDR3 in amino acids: CASSLHTGVGYTF. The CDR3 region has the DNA TGTGCCAGCAGCTTACATACAGGGGTCGGCTACACCTTC.

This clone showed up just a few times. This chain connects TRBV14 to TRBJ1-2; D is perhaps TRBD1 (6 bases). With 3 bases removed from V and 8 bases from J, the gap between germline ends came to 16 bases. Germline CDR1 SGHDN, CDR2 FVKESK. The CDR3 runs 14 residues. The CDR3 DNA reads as TGTGCCAGCAGCCAGAACAGGGCCGCTGGGGGCTACACCTTC. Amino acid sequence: CASSQNRAAGGYTF. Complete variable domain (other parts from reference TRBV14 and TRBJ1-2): EAGVTQFPSHSVIEKGQTVTLRCDPISGHDNLYWYRRVMGKEIKFLLHFVKESKQDESGMPNNRFLAERTGGTYSTLKVQPAELEDSGVYFCASSQNRAAGGYTFGSGTRLTVV.

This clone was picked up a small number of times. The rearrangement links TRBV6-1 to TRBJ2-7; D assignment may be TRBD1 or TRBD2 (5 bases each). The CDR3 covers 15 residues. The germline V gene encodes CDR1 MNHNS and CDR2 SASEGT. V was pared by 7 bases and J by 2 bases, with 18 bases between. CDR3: CASNPYRDGTYEQYF. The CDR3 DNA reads TGTGCCAGCAACCCTTATAGGGACGGTACCTACGAGCAGTACTTC.

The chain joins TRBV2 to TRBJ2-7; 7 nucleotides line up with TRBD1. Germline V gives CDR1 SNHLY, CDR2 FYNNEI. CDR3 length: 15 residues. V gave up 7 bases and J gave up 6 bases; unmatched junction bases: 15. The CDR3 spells CASTPRGVNRGEQYF. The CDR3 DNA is TGTGCCAGCACCCCCCGTGGGGTTAACAGGGGCGAGCAGTACTTC.

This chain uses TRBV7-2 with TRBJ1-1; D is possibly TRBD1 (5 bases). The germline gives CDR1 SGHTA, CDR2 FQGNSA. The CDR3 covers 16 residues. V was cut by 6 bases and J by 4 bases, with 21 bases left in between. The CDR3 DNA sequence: TGTGCCAGCAGTATAAGAGGGACTCGGCCCGGCACTGAAGCTTTCTTT. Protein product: CASSIRGTRPGTEAFF.

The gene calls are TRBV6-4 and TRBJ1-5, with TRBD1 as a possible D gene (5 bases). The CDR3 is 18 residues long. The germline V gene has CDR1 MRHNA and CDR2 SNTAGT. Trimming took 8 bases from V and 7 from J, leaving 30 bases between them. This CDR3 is CASGLGVPQKLWWQPQHF. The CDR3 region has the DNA TGTGCCAGCGGACTGGGGGTCCCCCAAAAATTGTGGTGGCAGCCCCAGCATTTT.

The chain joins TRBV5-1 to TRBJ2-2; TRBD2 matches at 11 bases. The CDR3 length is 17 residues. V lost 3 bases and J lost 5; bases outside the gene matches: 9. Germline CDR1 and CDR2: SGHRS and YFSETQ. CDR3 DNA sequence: TGCGCCAGCAGCTCTACATCTAGCGGGAGGCGAACCGGGGAGCTGTTTTTT. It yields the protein CASSSTSSGRRTGELFF.

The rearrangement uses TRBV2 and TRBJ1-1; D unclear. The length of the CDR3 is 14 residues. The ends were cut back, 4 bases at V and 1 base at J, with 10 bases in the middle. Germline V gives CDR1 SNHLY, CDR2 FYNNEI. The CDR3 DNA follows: TGTGCCAGCAGTGGAGGACGGTGGAACACTGAAGCTTTCTTT. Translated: CASSGGRWNTEAFF.

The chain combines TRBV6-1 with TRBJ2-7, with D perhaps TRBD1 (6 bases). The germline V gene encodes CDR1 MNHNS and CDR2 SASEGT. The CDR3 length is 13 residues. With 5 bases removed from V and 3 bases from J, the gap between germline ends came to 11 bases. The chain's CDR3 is CASSSGTLYEQYF. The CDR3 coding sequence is TGTGCCAGCAGTTCCGGGACACTCTACGAGCAGTACTTC.

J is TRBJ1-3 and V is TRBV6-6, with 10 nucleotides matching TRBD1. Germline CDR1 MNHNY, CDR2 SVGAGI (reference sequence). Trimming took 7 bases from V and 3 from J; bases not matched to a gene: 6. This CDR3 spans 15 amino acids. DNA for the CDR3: TGTGCCAGCACAGCGGGACAGGGGAATGGAAACACCATATATTTT. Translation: CASTAGQGNGNTIYF.

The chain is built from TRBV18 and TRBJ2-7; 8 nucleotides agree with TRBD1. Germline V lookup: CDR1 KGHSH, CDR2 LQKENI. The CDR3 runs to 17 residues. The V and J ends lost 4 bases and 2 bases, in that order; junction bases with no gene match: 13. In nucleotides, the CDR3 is TGTGCCAGCTCACTATTGCAAAGGGGGACAGGTACCTACGAGCAGTACTTC. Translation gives CASSLLQRGTGTYEQYF.

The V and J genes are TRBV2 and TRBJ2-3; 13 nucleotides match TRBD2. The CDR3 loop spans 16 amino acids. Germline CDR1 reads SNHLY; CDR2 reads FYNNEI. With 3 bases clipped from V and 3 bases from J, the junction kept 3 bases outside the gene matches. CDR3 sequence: CASSEGTSGVTDTQYF. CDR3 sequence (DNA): TGTGCCAGCAGTGAGGGGACTAGCGGGGTGACAGATACGCAGTATTTT. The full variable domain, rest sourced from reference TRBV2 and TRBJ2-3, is EPEVTQTPSHQVTQMGQEVILRCVPISNHLYFYWYRQILGQKVEFLVSFYNNEISEKSEIFDDQFSVERPDGSNFTLKIRSTKLEDSAMYFCASSEGTSGVTDTQYFGPGTRLTVL.

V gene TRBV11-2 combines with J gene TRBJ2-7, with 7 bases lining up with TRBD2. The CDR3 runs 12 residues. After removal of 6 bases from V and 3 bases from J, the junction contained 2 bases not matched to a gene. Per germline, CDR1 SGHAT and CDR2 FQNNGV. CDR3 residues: CASSRDYYEQYF. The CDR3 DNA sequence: TGTGCCAGCAGTCGGGACTACTACGAGCAGTACTTC.

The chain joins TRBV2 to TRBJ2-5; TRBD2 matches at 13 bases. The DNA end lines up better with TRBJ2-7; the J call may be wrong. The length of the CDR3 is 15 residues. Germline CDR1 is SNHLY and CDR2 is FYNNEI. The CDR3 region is CASSERTSGSYEQYF. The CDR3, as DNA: TGTGCCAGCAGTGAGCGGACTAGCGGGAGCTACGAGCAGTACTTC.

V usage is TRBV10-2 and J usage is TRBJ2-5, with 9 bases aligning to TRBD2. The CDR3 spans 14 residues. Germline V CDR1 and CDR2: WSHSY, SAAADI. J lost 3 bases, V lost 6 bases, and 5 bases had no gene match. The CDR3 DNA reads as TGCGCCAGCAGCGATAGCGGGAGAAAAGAGACCCAGTACTTC. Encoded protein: CASSDSGRKETQYF.